This entry describes one T cell receptor beta chain. No antigen is known for it. Qualities for individual bases were not recorded, and no much larger clone is one base off. The Qiagen DNeasy kit was used to extract genomic DNA from unsorted PBMCs and from the negatively selected CD4+ and CD8+ fractions. TCR beta CDR3 regions were subjected to amplification by immunoSEQ multiplex PCR with primers that anneal to V and J segments. A synthetic immune receptor repertoire was used to minimize amplification bias, and any residual bias was removed computationally once sequencing was done. The study's own analysis went as follows. Repertoire diversity was quantified as the Shannon entropy index using custom Python scripts. Unsorted, CD4+ and CD8+ repertoires were analyzed separately, except in combined analyses where CD4+ and CD8+ sequences were merged in silico. Clonal expansion was defined as a frequency increase of at least 2-fold after treatment compared with C1D1, and clones undetected at baseline were assigned a pseudocount of 0.5. Singleton clones were defined as clones with 0 or 1 copy at C1D1, and non-singleton clones were defined as clones with 2 or more copies. By matching protein sequences in sorted samples from the same patient, clones expanded in unsorted samples were annotated as CD4+, CD8+ or unknown. Wilcoxon tests on paired samples were used to test changes in diversity from C1D1 to C4D1. This is the immuneACCESS table as TCRdb keeps it, with only in-frame sequences that have V and J called. A part of the clones is gone; compared with another copy, unresolved V genes explain less than half, and the rest is unexplained. The V and J calls and clone size are taken from that table; D and trimming were inferred from the DNA. Recorded for this sample are tens of thousands of clones; approximately 74% of them occurred a single time. The top ten hold around 21% of the sample.

The sample's time point label, in plain terms: cycle 1 day 1 (C1D1), immediately before nivolumab initiation. All trial patients had relapsed after autologous stem cell transplantation, with cohorts A, B and C differing in prior brentuximab vedotin exposure. A total of fewer than 65 patients with relapsed/refractory classical Hodgkin lymphoma made up the trial cohort, and each patient's best overall response was complete response, partial response or progressive disease. In the multi-cohort phase II CheckMate 205 trial, trial patients received single-agent nivolumab. An independent review committee assessed best overall response using the 2007 International Working Group response criteria. PBMCs from the trial were collected at three points: immediately before nivolumab initiation (C1D1), and during therapy at cycle 2 day 1 and cycle 4 day 1. After peripheral blood was drawn into 8 mL Vacutainer Cell Preparation Tubes, PBMCs were isolated by centrifugation and then cryopreserved.

This entry is derived from a study of PD-1 blockade in classical Hodgkin lymphoma (dated by TCRdb to 2018 to 2020). Regarding the study in general: Nivolumab dosing was 3 mg/kg intravenously every 2 weeks, continuing until either disease progression or unacceptable toxicity. The study used TCR beta sequencing and CyTOF to define a peripheral blood immune signature of response to PD-1 blockade in classical Hodgkin lymphoma. The full study reports these points: Diversity was lower in patients who began nivolumab less than 1 year after ASCT, so these patients were left out of later analyses to avoid confounding by immune reconstitution. The study was restricted to a single clinical trial cohort, and the causes of repertoire differences, possibly disease activity or prior therapy, were left undefined. A significant rise by C4D1 was seen in CD4+ but not CD8+ TCR diversity (p=0.0027 vs p=0.16), with the rise being most apparent in complete responders (p=0.02). Baseline TCR diversity was reported to be lower in newly diagnosed patients than in healthy donors, and even lower in relapsed/refractory patients. Among trial patients, those achieving complete response had baseline diversity similar to that of newly diagnosed patients, while diversity was significantly lower in partial responders and progressors.

V is shortened by 4 bases, J by 7 bases, and the region joining them spans 9 bases. Looking up the germline V gene (reference sequence) yields CDR1 MNHNY and CDR2 SVGAGI. From its cysteine to its phenylalanine, the CDR3 spans 12 amino acids. The CDR3 DNA has 36 bases and is translated from base 1. The receptor's source is a human donor with classical Hodgkin lymphoma. This material consisted of peripheral blood mononuclear cells (PBMCs), taken at baseline. The chain uses TRBV6-6 and TRBJ2-3; the D gene remains uncertain. The CDR3 region has the sequence CASSSDTNTQYF. DNA sequence: TGTGCCAGCAGTTCCGACACCAATACGCAGTATTTT.